This TCR beta chain was sequenced in a study of identical twins. This clonotype was seen only a few times. What it binds is unknown. The CDR3 is made up of 15 amino acids. V lost 3 bases and J 6 bases, leaving 15 bases between the germline ends. Whole-study results and caveats: With monozygotic twins, out-of-frame TCR alpha sharing exceeded what models estimated. Researchers reported weaker excess twin sharing in beta out-of-frame sequences.

It was template switching that added a universal primer site, and there were unique molecular identifiers on the cDNA. TCRdb reanalysed the 5' RACE reads using MiXCR and keeps one entry per CDR3 protein. The table includes roughly 1.6 million distinct CDR3 sequences, roughly a third detected once. V gene TRBV12-3 or TRBV12-4 combines with J gene TRBJ2-1; D is possibly TRBD1 or TRBD2 (6 bases each). This TCR was recovered from a newborn girl in good health. The sequenced material came from cord blood. The CDR3: CASSFRGPPSNEQFF. Here the CDR3 DNA reads TGTGCCAGCAGTTTCCGGGGGCCCCCTTCCAATGAGCAGTTCTTC.